This record covers a single T cell receptor beta chain. Assay: immunoSEQ multiplex PCR; the TCRdb copy retains only in-frame clones and omits some. This table holds a few hundred thousand clones, roughly 87% found once. This CDR3 region has 13 residues. Trimming took 5 bases from V and 4 from J, leaving 12 bases between them. Germline V gives CDR1 SQVTM, CDR2 ANQGSEA. This sample is part of a study of blood T cell repertoires in COVID-19. Material: peripheral blood. This TCR came from a man between 18 and 29 years old with active or convalescent COVID-19. The chain couples TRBV29-1 to TRBJ1-3; the D is unclear. CDR3 in DNA: TGCAGCGTTAGTCAAAGAGTCGGAAACACCATATATTTT. It yields the protein CSVSQRVGNTIYF.